This T cell receptor (beta chain) is drawn from a study of T-cell memory formation after mild COVID-19. This clonotype was seen only a few times. What it binds is not known. TCRdb reprocessed the 5' RACE reads with MiXCR, giving one entry per CDR3 protein. This table has tens of thousands of distinct CDR3 sequences, roughly 15% appearing once. Study-wide findings and caveats: Second-wave clones reaching peak frequency on day 37 lacked confirmed SARS-CoV-2 specificity. From day 15 to 85, contracting clones were balanced between CD4 and CD8, whereas later expanders leaned toward CD4+.

The CDR3 is 14 amino acids. CDR1 and CDR2 (germline): SGHVS, FQNEAQ. Trimming shortened V by 5 bases and J by 10 bases, and 15 bases separated the two germline ends. This sequence joins TRBV7-8 and TRBJ1-6; unclear D gene. This sequence originates from a man between 18 and 29 years old who had mild COVID-19 (a few samples of this study predate the infection). Cell type and time point are not known. The sequenced material came from PBMCs or a T cell subset sorted from them (not recorded which). The chain's CDR3 is CASSPGRGNSPLHF. CDR3 bases: TGTGCCAGCAGCCCAGGACGGGGAAACTCACCCCTCCACTTT.